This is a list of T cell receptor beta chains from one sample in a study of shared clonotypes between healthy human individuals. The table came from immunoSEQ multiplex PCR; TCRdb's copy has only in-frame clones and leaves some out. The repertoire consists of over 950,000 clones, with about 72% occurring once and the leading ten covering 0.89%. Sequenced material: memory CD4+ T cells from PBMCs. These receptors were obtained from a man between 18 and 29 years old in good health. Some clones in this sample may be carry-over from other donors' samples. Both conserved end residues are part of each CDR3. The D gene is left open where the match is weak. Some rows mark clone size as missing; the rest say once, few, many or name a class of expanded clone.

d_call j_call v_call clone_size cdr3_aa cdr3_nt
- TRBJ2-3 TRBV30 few CAWSRGTFSDTQYF TGTGCCTGGAGTAGGGGGACTTTCTCAGATACGCAGTATTTT
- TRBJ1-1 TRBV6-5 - CASRFQMNTEAFF TGTGCCAGCAGGTTCCAGATGAACACTGAAGCTTTCTTT
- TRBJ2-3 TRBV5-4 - CASSLGGEVDTQYF TGTGCCAGCAGCTTGGGAGGGGAGGTAGATACGCAGTATTTT
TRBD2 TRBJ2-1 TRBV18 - CASSLTSGRSDEQFF TGTGCCAGCTCCCTGACTAGCGGGAGGTCGGATGAGCAGTTCTTC
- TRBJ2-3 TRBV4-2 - CASSHGRDWRTDTQYF TGTGCCAGCAGCCATGGCCGGGACTGGCGCACAGATACGCAGTATTTT
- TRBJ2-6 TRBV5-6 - CASSYLGQRSSGANVLTF TGTGCCAGCAGCTACCTGGGACAAAGGTCGTCTGGGGCCAACGTCCTGACTTTC
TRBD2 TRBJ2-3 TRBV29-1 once CSASGVLAGYTDTQYF TGCAGCGCCAGTGGGGTCCTAGCGGGGTACACAGATACGCAGTATTTT
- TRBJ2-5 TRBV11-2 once CASSLDLATETQYF TGTGCCAGCAGCTTAGATTTAGCTACCGAGACCCAGTACTTC
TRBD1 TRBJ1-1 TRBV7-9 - CASSLGRDRGHTEAFF TGTGCCAGCAGCTTGGGGAGGGACAGGGGCCACACTGAAGCTTTCTTT
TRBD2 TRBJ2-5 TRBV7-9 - CASSLRLAGGRETQYF TGTGCCAGCAGCTTACGGCTAGCGGGAGGAAGAGAGACCCAGTACTTC
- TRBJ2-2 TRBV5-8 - CASSRQFTGELFF TGTGCCAGCAGCCGACAGTTCACCGGGGAGCTGTTTTTT
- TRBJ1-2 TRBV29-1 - CSVVIGGDLHTF TGCAGCGTTGTAATTGGGGGGGACCTGCACACCTTC
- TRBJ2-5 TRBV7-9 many CASRHRTQETQYF TGTGCCAGCAGACACCGGACGCAAGAGACCCAGTACTTC
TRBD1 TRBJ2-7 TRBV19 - CASSITGGYYEQYF TGTGCCAGTAGTATAACAGGGGGCTACTACGAGCAGTACTTC
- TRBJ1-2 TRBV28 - CASSKTLWTENYGYTF TGTGCCAGCAGCAAGACCTTATGGACAGAAAACTATGGCTACACCTTC
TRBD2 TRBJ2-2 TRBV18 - CASSPGLADGELFF TGTGCCAGCTCACCGGGACTAGCGGACGGGGAGCTGTTTTTT
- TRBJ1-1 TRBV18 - CASSPPSELNTEAFF TGTGCCAGCTCACCACCGTCAGAATTGAACACTGAAGCTTTCTTT
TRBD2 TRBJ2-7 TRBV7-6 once CASWGLAGKYEQYF TGTGCCAGCTGGGGACTAGCGGGAAAGTACGAGCAGTACTTC
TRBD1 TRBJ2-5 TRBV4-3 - CASSQQPIPRQGEETQYF TGCGCCAGCAGCCAGCAGCCCATTCCTCGACAGGGAGAAGAGACCCAGTACTTC
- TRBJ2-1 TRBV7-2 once CASSWTLASYNEQFF TGTGCCAGCAGCTGGACCCTGGCCTCCTACAATGAGCAGTTCTTC
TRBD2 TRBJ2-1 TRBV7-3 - CASSPTSGYNEQFF TGTGCCAGCAGCCCGACTAGCGGTTACAATGAGCAGTTCTTC
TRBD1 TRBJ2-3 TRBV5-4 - CASSPGQGGADTQYF TGTGCCAGCAGCCCGGGACAGGGTGGGGCAGATACGCAGTATTTT
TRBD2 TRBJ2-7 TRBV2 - CASWREKVYEQYF TGTGCCAGCTGGCGGGAGAAAGTATACGAGCAGTACTTC
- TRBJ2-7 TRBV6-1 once CASKPGEDSYEQYF TGTGCCAGCAAGCCGGGTGAGGACTCCTACGAGCAGTACTTC
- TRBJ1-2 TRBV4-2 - CASSQDRGPARLNYGYTF TGTGCCAGCAGCCAAGATCGGGGGCCCGCACGCCTCAACTATGGCTACACCTTC
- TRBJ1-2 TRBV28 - CASRLSGLTYGYTF TGTGCCAGCAGATTATCCGGGTTGACTTATGGCTACACCTTC
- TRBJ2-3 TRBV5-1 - CASSLVGRGADTQYF TGCGCCAGCAGCTTGGTCGGGAGAGGGGCAGATACGCAGTATTTT
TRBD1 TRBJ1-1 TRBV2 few CASRTDRGRGAFF TGTGCCAGCCGTACGGACAGGGGGCGCGGAGCTTTCTTT
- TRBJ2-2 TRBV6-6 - CASCVLANTGELFF TGTGCCAGCTGCGTCCTCGCGAACACCGGGGAGCTGTTTTTT
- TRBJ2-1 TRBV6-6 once CASSTSGSSYNEQFF TGTGCCAGCAGTACCTCGGGTAGCTCCTACAATGAGCAGTTCTTC
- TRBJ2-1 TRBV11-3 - CASSSTVPSLGPYNEQFF TGTGCCAGCAGCTCGACAGTACCATCACTCGGGCCCTACAATGAGCAGTTCTTC
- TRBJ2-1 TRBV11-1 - CASSFDGSSYNEQFF TGTGCCAGCAGCTTCGACGGAAGCTCCTACAATGAGCAGTTCTTC
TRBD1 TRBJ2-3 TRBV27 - CASCSGQVFSTDTQYF TGTGCCAGTTGTTCGGGACAGGTCTTTAGCACAGATACGCAGTATTTT
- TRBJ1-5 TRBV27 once CASRDAGFQGQPQHF TGTGCCAGCAGGGACGCAGGTTTTCAAGGTCAGCCCCAGCATTTT
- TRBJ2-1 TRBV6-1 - CASSGSWDEQFF TGTGCCAGCAGTGGCAGTTGGGATGAGCAGTTCTTC
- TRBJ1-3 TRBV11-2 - CASSPLRAGGNTIYF TGTGCCAGCAGCCCCCTCCGGGCAGGTGGAAACACCATATATTTT
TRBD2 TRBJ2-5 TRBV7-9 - CASSKTSGRMETQYF TGTGCCAGCAGCAAAACTAGCGGGAGGATGGAGACCCAGTACTTC
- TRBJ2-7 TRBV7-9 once CASSPPSLTSYEQYF TGTGCCAGCAGCCCCCCGTCCCTAACTAGCTACGAGCAGTACTTC
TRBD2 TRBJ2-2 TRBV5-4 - CASRPSGSTGELFF TGTGCCAGCAGACCTAGCGGTTCCACCGGGGAGCTGTTTTTT
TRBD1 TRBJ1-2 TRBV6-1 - CASSEEGQLPTYGYTF TGTGCCAGCAGTGAAGAGGGACAGCTTCCGACCTATGGCTACACCTTC
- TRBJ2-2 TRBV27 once CASSRYRDTGELFF TGTGCCAGCAGTCGGTACAGGGACACCGGGGAGCTGTTTTTT
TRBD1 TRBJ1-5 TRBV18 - CASSPATGPRQPQHF TGTGCCAGCTCACCGGCGACAGGGCCTCGCCAGCCCCAGCATTTT
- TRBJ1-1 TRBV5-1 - CASSAWQGRARAFF TGCGCCAGCAGCGCCTGGCAGGGTCGCGCTCGAGCTTTCTTT
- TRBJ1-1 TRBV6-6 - CASTKIRTAPNTEAFF TGTGCCAGCACCAAAATTCGGACAGCTCCGAACACTGAAGCTTTCTTT
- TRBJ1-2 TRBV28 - CASSLSSVGGYTF TGTGCCAGCAGTTTATCCTCTGTAGGGGGCTACACCTTC
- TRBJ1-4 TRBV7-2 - CASSLSSGGEKLFF TGTGCCAGCAGCTTATCGAGCGGGGGGGAAAAACTGTTTTTT
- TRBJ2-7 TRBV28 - CATHGVIGEQYF TGTGCCACCCATGGGGTTATCGGGGAGCAGTACTTC
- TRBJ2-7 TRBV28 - CATFPTGTAYEQYF TGTGCCACCTTCCCCACGGGAACGGCTTACGAGCAGTACTTC
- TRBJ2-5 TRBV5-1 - CASSASTGSETQYF TGCGCCAGCTCAGCGTCGACGGGAAGCGAGACCCAGTACTTC
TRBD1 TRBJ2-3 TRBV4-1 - CASSQEFGTGVPDTQYF TGCGCCAGCAGCCAAGAATTCGGGACAGGGGTTCCAGATACGCAGTATTTT
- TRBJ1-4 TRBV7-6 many CASSSILRTNEKLFF TGTGCCAGCAGCTCCATCCTTCGAACTAATGAAAAACTGTTTTTT
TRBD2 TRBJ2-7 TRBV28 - CASSSSSGSSYEQYF TGTGCCAGCAGTTCTAGTAGCGGGAGCTCCTACGAGCAGTACTTC
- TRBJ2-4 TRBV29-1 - CSVTGLLTKNIQYF TGCAGCGTGACGGGACTCCTAACCAAAAACATTCAGTACTTC
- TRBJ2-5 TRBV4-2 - CASSHKKETQYF TGTGCCAGCAGCCATAAAAAGGAGACCCAGTACTTC
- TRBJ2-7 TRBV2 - CASSVKQGVEQYF TGTGCCAGCAGTGTGAAACAGGGAGTCGAGCAGTACTTC
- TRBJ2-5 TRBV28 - CASSWGDSTQETQYF TGTGCCAGCAGTTGGGGGGACAGCACTCAAGAGACCCAGTACTTC